This T cell receptor beta chain was recovered during a study of shared clonotypes between healthy human individuals. This table comes from immunoSEQ multiplex PCR, and its TCRdb copy is limited to in-frame clones, with some not included. The sample has about 1,500,000 clones, roughly 96% seen once. The CDR3 contains 15 residues. V lost 1 base and J 5 bases, leaving 14 bases between the germline ends. The V gene's germline CDR1 is MGHRA and CDR2 YSYEKL. The clonotype was recovered from a man younger than 40 in good health. The sequenced material came from naive CD4+ T cells sorted from blood. Subset here: CD45RA+ positively selected. The chain combines TRBV4-1 with TRBJ1-1; D remains unclear. Here the CDR3 DNA reads TGCGCCAGCAGCCAAGCGTTTCCTAGCTGGACTGAAGCTTTCTTT. Residues: CASSQAFPSWTEAFF.